The rows below give T cell receptor beta chains drawn from one sample of a study of vaccination and CD4 T cells after COVID-19. Antigen specificity for these receptors is unknown. TCRdb passed the PCR reads through MiXCR, listing each CDR3 protein once. This sample carries some 21,000 distinct CDR3 sequences, around 35% of them seen once, and the ten largest clones take about 5%. This material consisted of CD4+ T cells from blood, cultured in vitro, taken before SARS-CoV-2 vaccination. The source of these receptors is a human donor who had recovered from COVID-19. Each CDR3 is given with its conserved first and last residue.

J gene: TRBJ1-1
CDR3 length: 15
V gene: TRBV20-1
CDR3 protein: CSAEPRTGRNTEAFF

J gene: TRBJ1-6
CDR3 length: 12
V gene: TRBV20-1
CDR3 protein: CSAWTGNSPLHF

J gene: TRBJ1-1
CDR3 length: 13
V gene: TRBV19
CDR3 protein: CASSILAEGRAFF

J gene: TRBJ2-3
CDR3 length: 16
V gene: TRBV19
CDR3 protein: CASSPSPSGATDTQYF

J gene: TRBJ2-3
CDR3 length: 13
V gene: TRBV30
CDR3 protein: CAWRKTASGSNYF

J gene: TRBJ1-1
CDR3 length: 13
V gene: TRBV11-3
CDR3 protein: CASSREQGAEAFF

J gene: TRBJ1-1
CDR3 length: 16
V gene: TRBV6-1
CDR3 protein: CASSAGTGGANTEAFF

J gene: TRBJ2-2
CDR3 length: 17
V gene: TRBV10-2
CDR3 protein: CASSVLAGEHKTGELFF

J gene: TRBJ2-3
CDR3 length: 15
V gene: TRBV10-1
CDR3 protein: CASSESRGMSDTQYF

J gene: TRBJ2-3
CDR3 length: 17
V gene: TRBV25-1
CDR3 protein: CASSGGRRGRVSDTQYF

J gene: TRBJ2-3
CDR3 length: 15
V gene: TRBV7-2
CDR3 protein: CASSLDRGMTDTQYF

J gene: TRBJ2-3
CDR3 length: 15
V gene: TRBV7-3
CDR3 protein: CASSLNGDYTDTQYF

J gene: TRBJ1-6
CDR3 length: 15
V gene: TRBV6-1
CDR3 protein: CASRIRDKAYSPLHF

J gene: TRBJ1-1
CDR3 length: 14
V gene: TRBV2
CDR3 protein: CASSRDRSNTEAFF

J gene: TRBJ1-6
CDR3 length: 17
V gene: TRBV7-3
CDR3 protein: CASSLWGRGALSSPLHF

J gene: TRBJ2-5
CDR3 length: 15
V gene: TRBV7-2
CDR3 protein: CASSQGRGREETQYF

J gene: TRBJ1-1
CDR3 length: 15
V gene: TRBV18
CDR3 protein: CASSPTQGRNTEAFF

J gene: TRBJ2-1
CDR3 length: 14
V gene: TRBV7-2
CDR3 protein: CASGQAGTYNEQFF

J gene: TRBJ2-3
CDR3 length: 21
V gene: TRBV21-1
CDR3 protein: CASSKSSRTSGRKRITDTQYF

J gene: TRBJ2-7
CDR3 length: 14
V gene: TRBV15
CDR3 protein: CATSRGTSSYEQYF

J gene: TRBJ1-1
CDR3 length: 15
V gene: TRBV9
CDR3 protein: CASSVDVGMNTEAFF

J gene: TRBJ1-5
CDR3 length: 16
V gene: TRBV7-2
CDR3 protein: CASSPRGGRSNQPQHF

J gene: TRBJ1-5
CDR3 length: 13
V gene: TRBV10-2
CDR3 protein: CASSDRNHQPQHF

J gene: TRBJ2-1
CDR3 length: 14
V gene: TRBV7-9
CDR3 protein: CASSFRGGGNEQFF

J gene: TRBJ1-6
CDR3 length: 14
V gene: TRBV6-1
CDR3 protein: CAITQTGLNSPLHF

J gene: TRBJ2-7
CDR3 length: 15
V gene: TRBV4-3
CDR3 protein: CASSPGLAATYEQYF

J gene: TRBJ2-1
CDR3 length: 13
V gene: TRBV19
CDR3 protein: CASSRTTTHEQFF

J gene: TRBJ2-1
CDR3 length: 13
V gene: TRBV20-1
CDR3 protein: CSARDALRNEQFF

J gene: TRBJ2-5
CDR3 length: 14
V gene: TRBV6-2/TRBV6-3
CDR3 protein: CASSYSGGQETQYF

J gene: TRBJ2-3
CDR3 length: 16
V gene: TRBV5-1
CDR3 protein: CASSLDGALSTDTQYF

J gene: TRBJ1-6
CDR3 length: 16
V gene: TRBV20-1
CDR3 protein: CSASSSVQGIDSPLHF

J gene: TRBJ1-1
CDR3 length: 13
V gene: TRBV19
CDR3 protein: CASSIDGNTEAFF

J gene: TRBJ2-2
CDR3 length: 18
V gene: TRBV19
CDR3 protein: CASSLLPLGQGFTGELFF

J gene: TRBJ2-7
CDR3 length: 16
V gene: TRBV5-4
CDR3 protein: CASSFRQGAPWTEQYF

J gene: TRBJ1-6
CDR3 length: 14
V gene: TRBV6-1
CDR3 protein: CAESGSSYNSPLHF

J gene: TRBJ2-1
CDR3 length: 16
V gene: TRBV10-1
CDR3 protein: CASSEDLAGDHNEQFF

J gene: TRBJ2-2
CDR3 length: 14
V gene: TRBV4-3
CDR3 protein: CASSQDLNTGELFF

J gene: TRBJ1-5
CDR3 length: 15
V gene: TRBV7-2
CDR3 protein: CASSSRQGGNQPQHF

J gene: TRBJ1-2
CDR3 length: 12
V gene: TRBV20-1
CDR3 protein: CSARAVPSGYTF

J gene: TRBJ1-6
CDR3 length: 14
V gene: TRBV20-1
CDR3 protein: CSARVGLGNSPLHF

J gene: TRBJ2-3
CDR3 length: 13
V gene: TRBV7-9
CDR3 protein: CASSRPGADTQYF

J gene: TRBJ1-1
CDR3 length: 13
V gene: TRBV20-1
CDR3 protein: CSARDRVNTEAFF

J gene: TRBJ2-3
CDR3 length: 15
V gene: TRBV6-1
CDR3 protein: CASSDRLASTDTQYF

J gene: TRBJ2-5
CDR3 length: 18
V gene: TRBV10-3
CDR3 protein: CAISDPRPGLAGQETQYF

J gene: TRBJ2-3
CDR3 length: 19
V gene: TRBV4-1
CDR3 protein: CASSQEPGLAGSSTDTQYF

J gene: TRBJ1-1
CDR3 length: 14
V gene: TRBV30
CDR3 protein: CAWSGGHHQNEAFF

J gene: TRBJ2-5
CDR3 length: 16
V gene: TRBV4-2
CDR3 protein: CASSRALGEEQETQYF

J gene: TRBJ2-3
CDR3 length: 15
V gene: TRBV10-3
CDR3 protein: CATDSTSESTDTQYF

J gene: TRBJ2-3
CDR3 length: 16
V gene: TRBV7-2
CDR3 protein: CASSLSLAGVGDTQYF

J gene: TRBJ1-4
CDR3 length: 13
V gene: TRBV24-1
CDR3 protein: CATSSSLEEKLFF